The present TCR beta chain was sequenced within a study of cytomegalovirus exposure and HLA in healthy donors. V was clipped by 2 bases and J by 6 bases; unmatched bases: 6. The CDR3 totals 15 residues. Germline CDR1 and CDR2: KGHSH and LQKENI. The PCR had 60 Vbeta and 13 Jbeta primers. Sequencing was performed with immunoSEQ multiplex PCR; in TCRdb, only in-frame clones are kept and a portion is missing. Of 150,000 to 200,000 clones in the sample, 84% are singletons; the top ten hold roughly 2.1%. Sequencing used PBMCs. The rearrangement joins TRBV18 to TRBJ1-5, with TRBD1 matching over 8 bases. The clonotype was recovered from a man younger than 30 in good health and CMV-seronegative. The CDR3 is CASSPGTGTPQPQHF. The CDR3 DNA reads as TGTGCCAGCTCACCAGGGACAGGAACCCCTCAGCCCCAGCATTTT.